This is a list of T cell receptor beta chains from one sample in a study of blood T cell repertoires in COVID-19. TCRdb keeps only in-frame clones here, not all; method: immunoSEQ multiplex PCR. The table shows some 230,000 clones, with 75% to 85% occurring only once. The specimen sequenced was peripheral blood. The receptors derive from a woman in her 50s with acute or convalescent COVID-19. Both conserved end residues are part of each CDR3. The order of the fields is J gene, clone size, D gene, V gene, CDR3 DNA, CDR3 protein. D genes are given only for firm matches. Size is stated for part of the rows, as once, few or many counts, or as a class when the clone is expanded.

j_gene: TRBJ1-1
abundance: .
d_gene: .
v_gene: TRBV19
CDR3nt: TGTGCCAGCTATAGCCGACCGAACACTGAAGCTTTCTTT
CDR3aa: CASYSRPNTEAFF

j_gene: TRBJ2-2
abundance: .
d_gene: .
v_gene: TRBV28
CDR3nt: TGTGCCAGCAGCTCTATTGTGTTGGGACTTCGAACCGGGGAGCTGTTTTTT
CDR3aa: CASSSIVLGLRTGELFF

j_gene: TRBJ2-7
abundance: .
d_gene: .
v_gene: TRBV28
CDR3nt: TGTGCCAGCAGTCCCCGGGTCGGGTTCAGCTCCTACGAGCAGTACTTC
CDR3aa: CASSPRVGFSSYEQYF

j_gene: TRBJ2-3
abundance: .
d_gene: .
v_gene: TRBV10-2
CDR3nt: TGCGCCAGCCGCGGGGAAACGTCTAACGACGACACAGATACGCAGTATTTT
CDR3aa: CASRGETSNDDTDTQYF

j_gene: TRBJ2-7
abundance: .
d_gene: TRBD1
v_gene: TRBV19
CDR3nt: TGTGCCAGTAGTCCGCTTTCCGGGACAGGCTTCTACGAGCAGTACTTC
CDR3aa: CASSPLSGTGFYEQYF

j_gene: TRBJ2-1
abundance: .
d_gene: .
v_gene: TRBV5-1
CDR3nt: TGCGCCAGCAGCTTCCAGGGCTCGGACAATGAGCAGTTCTTC
CDR3aa: CASSFQGSDNEQFF

j_gene: TRBJ1-5
abundance: .
d_gene: TRBD1
v_gene: TRBV29-1
CDR3nt: TGCAGCGTAGGGACAGCTAATCAGCCCCAGCATTTT
CDR3aa: CSVGTANQPQHF

j_gene: TRBJ1-5
abundance: .
d_gene: .
v_gene: TRBV4-3
CDR3nt: TGCGCCAGCAGCCAAGATTGGTTTCCGGAGAGGGGCAATCAGCCCCAGCATTTT
CDR3aa: CASSQDWFPERGNQPQHF

j_gene: TRBJ1-2
abundance: .
d_gene: .
v_gene: TRBV11-2
CDR3nt: TGTGCCAGCAGCTTAGGGACCGGGAGGCTACTCAGCTATGGCTACACCTTC
CDR3aa: CASSLGTGRLLSYGYTF

j_gene: TRBJ1-1
abundance: .
d_gene: .
v_gene: TRBV27
CDR3nt: TGTGCCAGCCAAAGGCGGGGTGGGACTGAAGCTTTCTTT
CDR3aa: CASQRRGGTEAFF

j_gene: TRBJ2-5
abundance: .
d_gene: TRBD2
v_gene: TRBV18
CDR3nt: TGTGCCAGCCGGATCAGCGGGGGGGCTGGAGAGACCCAGTACTTC
CDR3aa: CASRISGGAGETQYF

j_gene: TRBJ1-4
abundance: few
d_gene: TRBD1
v_gene: TRBV29-1
CDR3nt: TGCAGCGTTGATCTCGGACAGGGGAATGAAAAACTGTTTTTT
CDR3aa: CSVDLGQGNEKLFF

j_gene: TRBJ2-6
abundance: .
d_gene: .
v_gene: TRBV6-1
CDR3nt: TGTGCCAGCAGCGAACGGGGGAGCTCTGGGGCCAACGTCCTGACTTTC
CDR3aa: CASSERGSSGANVLTF

j_gene: TRBJ2-6
abundance: .
d_gene: TRBD1
v_gene: TRBV4-2
CDR3nt: TGTGCCAGCAGCCTAAGGACAGGGAGTAGTCCTGGGGCCAACGTCCTGACTTTC
CDR3aa: CASSLRTGSSPGANVLTF

j_gene: TRBJ2-7
abundance: .
d_gene: TRBD1
v_gene: TRBV28
CDR3nt: TGTGCCACCTACCCCGGGACAGAAATTTACGAGCAGTACTTC
CDR3aa: CATYPGTEIYEQYF

j_gene: TRBJ2-5
abundance: .
d_gene: .
v_gene: TRBV4-2
CDR3nt: TGTGCCAGCAGCCGCCAAGGGAGTGGAGAGACCCAGTACTTC
CDR3aa: CASSRQGSGETQYF

j_gene: TRBJ1-2
abundance: .
d_gene: .
v_gene: TRBV7-2
CDR3nt: TGTGCCAGCAGCTTAGGAGGGGGGGCCTATGGCTACACCTTC
CDR3aa: CASSLGGGAYGYTF

j_gene: TRBJ2-6
abundance: .
d_gene: TRBD1
v_gene: TRBV7-8
CDR3nt: TGTGCCAGCAGCGTACCGGGACAGAATAACGTCCTGACTTTC
CDR3aa: CASSVPGQNNVLTF

j_gene: TRBJ2-3
abundance: .
d_gene: .
v_gene: TRBV4-2
CDR3nt: TGTGCCAGCAGCCAAGGATTTGGGCAAAGGGGGAATTTGCAGTATTTT
CDR3aa: CASSQGFGQRGNLQYF

j_gene: TRBJ1-2
abundance: .
d_gene: .
v_gene: TRBV6-5
CDR3nt: TGTGCCAGCTCTGGATCTAGGGGTTTTGGCTATGGCTACACCTTC
CDR3aa: CASSGSRGFGYGYTF

j_gene: TRBJ2-5
abundance: .
d_gene: .
v_gene: TRBV28
CDR3nt: TGTGCCAGCAGATACTCCGGGGGAGCAGAGACCCAGTACTTC
CDR3aa: CASRYSGGAETQYF

j_gene: TRBJ2-7
abundance: .
d_gene: TRBD2
v_gene: TRBV28
CDR3nt: TGTGCCAGCAGTTCGACCATAACTAGCGGGGGTTTTCAGTACTTC
CDR3aa: CASSSTITSGGFQYF

j_gene: TRBJ1-2
abundance: .
d_gene: TRBD1
v_gene: TRBV6-2/TRBV6-3
CDR3nt: TGTGCCAGCAGCCGGGACAGGGTTTATGGCTACACCTTC
CDR3aa: CASSRDRVYGYTF

j_gene: TRBJ1-6
abundance: .
d_gene: TRBD1
v_gene: TRBV19
CDR3nt: TGTGCCAGTAGTAGGACAGGGGATAATTCACCCCTCCACTTT
CDR3aa: CASSRTGDNSPLHF

j_gene: TRBJ2-7
abundance: many
d_gene: .
v_gene: TRBV7-9
CDR3nt: TGTGCCAGCAGCTTAGAGTACAGCGGAGCCCCCTACGAGCAGTACTTC
CDR3aa: CASSLEYSGAPYEQYF

j_gene: TRBJ2-3
abundance: once
d_gene: TRBD2
v_gene: TRBV28
CDR3nt: TGTGCCAGCAGTTCCGGGGGGTCAGATACGCAGTATTTT
CDR3aa: CASSSGGSDTQYF

j_gene: TRBJ1-1
abundance: .
d_gene: .
v_gene: TRBV5-6
CDR3nt: TGTGCCAGCAGCTTGGAAGCGGGGGCAGGGACTGAAGCTTTCTTT
CDR3aa: CASSLEAGAGTEAFF

j_gene: TRBJ1-1
abundance: few
d_gene: .
v_gene: TRBV9
CDR3nt: TGTGCCAGCAGCGTAGGGGACTTTGACACTGAAGCTTTCTTT
CDR3aa: CASSVGDFDTEAFF

j_gene: TRBJ1-2
abundance: .
d_gene: TRBD1
v_gene: TRBV29-1
CDR3nt: TGCAGCGTGAGGACAGGGGGCGACTATGGCTACACCTTC
CDR3aa: CSVRTGGDYGYTF

j_gene: TRBJ1-5
abundance: many
d_gene: .
v_gene: TRBV30
CDR3nt: TGTGCCTGGAGTGTATTGGGGCCGCCAGGGGATCAGCCCCAGCATTTT
CDR3aa: CAWSVLGPPGDQPQHF

j_gene: TRBJ1-2
abundance: .
d_gene: .
v_gene: TRBV5-5
CDR3nt: TGTGCCAGCAGTTCGGACTATGGCTACACCTTC
CDR3aa: CASSSDYGYTF

j_gene: TRBJ2-5
abundance: .
d_gene: TRBD2
v_gene: TRBV28
CDR3nt: TGTGCCAGCAGAATGGGACTAGCGGGAGATAGGGAGACCCAGTACTTC
CDR3aa: CASRMGLAGDRETQYF

j_gene: TRBJ2-2
abundance: .
d_gene: TRBD2
v_gene: TRBV2
CDR3nt: TGTGCCAGCAGTGAGGTTAGCGGGCGCACCGGGGAGCTGTTTTTT
CDR3aa: CASSEVSGRTGELFF

j_gene: TRBJ2-1
abundance: .
d_gene: TRBD2
v_gene: TRBV5-1
CDR3nt: TGCGCCAGCAGCTTGGCCCGGACTAGCGGCGATGAGCAGTTCTTC
CDR3aa: CASSLARTSGDEQFF

j_gene: TRBJ2-1
abundance: .
d_gene: TRBD2
v_gene: TRBV20-1
CDR3nt: TGCAGTGCTAGTCCGAGCGGGGGGGCCTTGGTCTCCTACAATGAGCAGTTCTTC
CDR3aa: CSASPSGGALVSYNEQFF

j_gene: TRBJ2-7
abundance: .
d_gene: .
v_gene: TRBV4-2
CDR3nt: TGTGCCAGCAGCCAAGATCTACAGCTATACGAGCAGTACTTC
CDR3aa: CASSQDLQLYEQYF

j_gene: TRBJ2-3
abundance: .
d_gene: TRBD1
v_gene: TRBV6-6
CDR3nt: TGTGCCAGCAGCTTAGGACAGGCCACAGATACGCAGTATTTT
CDR3aa: CASSLGQATDTQYF

j_gene: TRBJ1-5
abundance: .
d_gene: TRBD1
v_gene: TRBV5-3
CDR3nt: TGTGCCAGAAGCTTGGGACCCGGGACAGGGATCAATCAGCCCCAGCATTTT
CDR3aa: CARSLGPGTGINQPQHF

j_gene: TRBJ2-3
abundance: .
d_gene: TRBD2
v_gene: TRBV5-1
CDR3nt: TGCGCCAGCAGCTTAACTAGCGGGGGGGATACGCAGTATTTT
CDR3aa: CASSLTSGGDTQYF

j_gene: TRBJ1-3
abundance: .
d_gene: .
v_gene: TRBV5-4
CDR3nt: TGTGCCAGCAGCCGGGATTACTCTGGAAACACCATATATTTT
CDR3aa: CASSRDYSGNTIYF

j_gene: TRBJ1-5
abundance: .
d_gene: .
v_gene: TRBV19
CDR3nt: TGTGCCAGTAGTCGAGTGGAAGGAGGCAATCAGCCCCAGCATTTT
CDR3aa: CASSRVEGGNQPQHF

j_gene: TRBJ2-1
abundance: once
d_gene: TRBD2
v_gene: TRBV10-3
CDR3nt: TGTGCCATCAGTGAGTCCCGGACTAGGGATGAGCAGTTCTTC
CDR3aa: CAISESRTRDEQFF

j_gene: TRBJ2-5
abundance: .
d_gene: .
v_gene: TRBV6-5
CDR3nt: TGTGCCAGCAAACAGGGAAAACAAGAGACCCAGTACTTC
CDR3aa: CASKQGKQETQYF

j_gene: TRBJ1-5
abundance: .
d_gene: .
v_gene: TRBV6-5
CDR3nt: TGTGCCAGCACTCTGACGGGTGGTCAGCCCCAGCATTTT
CDR3aa: CASTLTGGQPQHF

j_gene: TRBJ2-1
abundance: .
d_gene: TRBD2
v_gene: TRBV7-6
CDR3nt: TGTGCCAGCAGCTTAGGACAGTCGGGAGGTCTCTACAATGAGCAGTTCTTC
CDR3aa: CASSLGQSGGLYNEQFF

j_gene: TRBJ2-1
abundance: .
d_gene: TRBD1
v_gene: TRBV4-1
CDR3nt: TGCGCCAGCAGCCAAGGAACCGGGACAGGGACCTACAATGAGCAGTTCTTC
CDR3aa: CASSQGTGTGTYNEQFF

j_gene: TRBJ1-1
abundance: .
d_gene: .
v_gene: TRBV6-2/TRBV6-3
CDR3nt: TGTGCCAGCAGCTGGGGCCCTTTCGAAGCTTTCTTT
CDR3aa: CASSWGPFEAFF

j_gene: TRBJ1-1
abundance: .
d_gene: .
v_gene: TRBV12-3/TRBV12-4
CDR3nt: TGTGCCAGCAGAAGAGACACTGAAGCTTTCTTT
CDR3aa: CASRRDTEAFF

j_gene: TRBJ2-4
abundance: .
d_gene: .
v_gene: TRBV19
CDR3nt: TGTGCCAGTAGTATCCCGACATTAGCCAAAAACATTCAGTACTTC
CDR3aa: CASSIPTLAKNIQYF

j_gene: TRBJ2-7
abundance: .
d_gene: TRBD1
v_gene: TRBV28
CDR3nt: TGTGCCAGCAGTTACCGGGACAGCTCGGGCGAGCAGTACTTC
CDR3aa: CASSYRDSSGEQYF

j_gene: TRBJ2-3
abundance: .
d_gene: .
v_gene: TRBV3-1/TRBV3-2
CDR3nt: TGTGCCAGCAGCCAGGGGGCTCAGGGTGCTGACACAGATACGCAGTATTTT
CDR3aa: CASSQGAQGADTDTQYF

j_gene: TRBJ2-7
abundance: .
d_gene: TRBD1
v_gene: TRBV2
CDR3nt: TGTGCCAGCAGTGAAGGGACAGGGACCTACGAGCAGTACTTC
CDR3aa: CASSEGTGTYEQYF

j_gene: TRBJ1-4
abundance: .
d_gene: .
v_gene: TRBV28
CDR3nt: TGTGCCAGCAGTTTGGGCAGGGATGAAAAACTGTTTTTT
CDR3aa: CASSLGRDEKLFF

j_gene: TRBJ1-2
abundance: .
d_gene: .
v_gene: TRBV6-5
CDR3nt: TGTGCCAGCAGTCGTACAGGGAAAGTGGGTGGCTACACCTTC
CDR3aa: CASSRTGKVGGYTF

j_gene: TRBJ2-1
abundance: .
d_gene: .
v_gene: TRBV7-6
CDR3nt: TGTGCCAGCAGCTTAGAGGTTGCGGGCTCCTACAATGAGCAGTTCTTC
CDR3aa: CASSLEVAGSYNEQFF

j_gene: TRBJ2-4
abundance: .
d_gene: .
v_gene: TRBV7-2
CDR3nt: TGTGCCAGCAGCAGGGACTCAAATTCGGGGTCCCTTGGAAACATTCAGTACTTC
CDR3aa: CASSRDSNSGSLGNIQYF

j_gene: TRBJ2-7
abundance: .
d_gene: .
v_gene: TRBV2
CDR3nt: TGTGCCAGCAGCCAACTCAACTACGAGCAGTACTTC
CDR3aa: CASSQLNYEQYF

j_gene: TRBJ2-3
abundance: .
d_gene: TRBD2
v_gene: TRBV4-1
CDR3nt: TGCGCCAGCAGCCCGGGACTAGCGGGAGGAAGAGATACGCAGTATTTT
CDR3aa: CASSPGLAGGRDTQYF

j_gene: TRBJ2-7
abundance: .
d_gene: TRBD1
v_gene: TRBV5-8
CDR3nt: TGTGCCAGCAGGGCCGGGACAGTAGGCGAGCAGTACTTC
CDR3aa: CASRAGTVGEQYF

j_gene: TRBJ1-1
abundance: .
d_gene: .
v_gene: TRBV7-2
CDR3nt: TGTGCCAGCAGCTTAGCGAGGTTGAACACTGAAGCTTTCTTT
CDR3aa: CASSLARLNTEAFF